This T cell receptor (beta chain) originates from a study of Ad26.COV2.S vaccination and SARS-CoV-2 variants. Clones were sequenced by immunoSEQ multiplex PCR, and TCRdb holds only the in-frame ones, with some missing. The table lists roughly 150,000 clones, 86% of them singletons. The germline gives CDR1 MNHEY, CDR2 SVGAGI. Trimming at V came to 4 bases and at J to 3 bases, leaving 7 bases not matched to a gene. CDR3 length: 15 residues. The chain joins TRBV6-5 to TRBJ2-3, with 7 positions matching TRBD1. The sample in question was peripheral blood, obtained after recovery from COVID-19. The sequence came from a human donor who had recovered from COVID-19. Here the CDR3 reads CASSSLTGKTDTQYF. Written as DNA, the CDR3 is TGTGCCAGCAGTTCCTTGACAGGGAAGACAGATACGCAGTATTTT.